This TCR beta chain was documented in a study of CD8+ T cells in alopecia areata. A panel of CD4, CD8alpha, NKG2D, NKG2ACE and other markers served to sort pooled cutaneous lymph node cells. This clone was counted a few times. At residue 10, the TCRdb protein and translated DNA are inconsistent; the protein given comes from the DNA. Gene names refer to mouse genes. Extracted RNA was reverse transcribed into cDNA, the sequencing template. This table comes from immunoSEQ multiplex PCR, and its TCRdb copy is limited to in-frame clones, with some not included. Altogether about 19,000 clones were found in the sample, and no singletons occur. The sequence came from a C3H/HeJ mouse with alopecia areata. These mice share the MHC haplotype H2-k. The sequencing input was CD8+ T cells sorted from a lymph node.

The part of the CDR3 DNA that was read is TGTGCCAGCAGTTCCAGTTCTGGAGATACG. Translation: CASSSSSGDT. The full-length CDR3 reads as CASSSSSGDTLYF. The chain combines TRBV19 with TRBJ1-3, with D unresolved. The read terminates 3 residues before the CDR3 end, so the remaining end is supplied by the germline J gene. CDR1 is FNHDT and CDR2 is SITEND in the germline V gene (reference sequence). The CDR3 sequence is 13 residues long.